Each of the 7 T cell receptor beta chains below was sequenced from the same sample in a study of blood T cell repertoires in COVID-19. Sequencing was performed with immunoSEQ multiplex PCR; in TCRdb, only in-frame clones are kept and a portion is missing. This table holds about 250,000 clones, approximately 85% found once. The material sequenced was peripheral blood. The receptors here all came from a man aged 45-65 years with active or convalescent COVID-19.

This chain joins TRBV11-1 and TRBJ1-1, with D unclear. CDR1 and CDR2 from the germline V gene are SGHAT and FQDESV (reference sequence). The germline V and J ends were trimmed by 1 base and 8 bases, with 14 bases remaining between them. CDR3 size: 14 residues. CDR3 region: CASSLGQVYAEAFF. For the CDR3, the DNA is TGTGCCAGCAGCTTAGGACAAGTCTACGCGGAAGCTTTCTTT.

The chain combines TRBV27 with TRBJ2-5; TRBD1 agrees at 9 bases. The CDR3 totals 15 residues. With 1 base clipped from V and 2 bases from J, the junction kept 2 bases outside the gene matches. Germline lookup yields CDR1 MNHEY and CDR2 SMNVEV (reference sequence). CDR3 in DNA: TGTGCCAGCAGTTTATGGGGGACAGGGCAAGAGACCCAGTACTTC. Translated, it gives CASSLWGTGQETQYF.

J is TRBJ2-4 and V is TRBV28; D gene unclear. The V and J ends lost 4 bases and 0 bases respectively, with 10 bases between them. The CDR3 spans 15 residues. The germline CDR1 and CDR2 sequences are MDHEN and SYDVKM. The CDR3 region has the DNA TGTGCCAGCAGTTCCTCTCAGGTAGCCAAAAACATTCAGTACTTC. Translating gives CASSSSQVAKNIQYF.

The V and J genes are TRBV6-2 or TRBV6-3 and TRBJ2-7; a possible D gene is TRBD2 (5 bases). Trimming stripped 2 bases from V and 3 bases from J, with 17 bases between. Germline V CDR1 and CDR2: MNHEY, SVGEGT. The CDR3 has 16 residues. This CDR3 reads CASSYIGDTLYYEQYF. As DNA, the CDR3 is TGTGCCAGCAGTTACATCGGGGATACACTATACTACGAGCAGTACTTC.

The chain has TRBV9 and TRBJ2-7; possible D gene TRBD2, 6 bases. In germline, CDR1 is SGDLS, CDR2 YYNGEE. The V end was cut by 4 bases, the J end by 3 bases, with 17 bases between. The CDR3 covers 15 residues. The chain's CDR3 is CASSSSSGSIYEQYF. CDR3 DNA: TGTGCCAGCAGCTCCAGCAGCGGGTCGATCTACGAGCAGTACTTC.

The chain joins TRBV6-6 to TRBJ2-7; 11 bases are shared with TRBD1. CDR3 length: 14 residues. V lost 10 bases, J lost 7 bases, and 12 bases stayed unmatched. Germline V gene sequence: CDR1 MNHNY, CDR2 SVGAGI (reference sequence). The CDR3 DNA follows: TGTGCCACCTTCCCAGGACAGGGGGCGAGGGAGCAGTACTTC. It specifies CATFPGQGAREQYF.

This clone was seen only a few times. The chain recombines TRBV2 with TRBJ1-6; 8 bases line up with TRBD1. CDR3 length equals 15 residues. Trimming cost V 7 bases and J 8 bases; bases outside gene matches: 10. The germline V gene has CDR1 SNHLY and CDR2 FYNNEI. CDR3 region: CASTVRGPLYSPLHF. The CDR3 region has the DNA TGTGCCAGCACAGTCAGGGGGCCGTTATATTCACCCCTCCACTTT. Full variable domain (rest looked up from reference TRBV2 and TRBJ1-6): EPEVTQTPSHQVTQMGQEVILRCVPISNHLYFYWYRQILGQKVEFLVSFYNNEISEKSEIFDDQFSVERPDGSNFTLKIRSTKLEDSAMYFCASTVRGPLYSPLHFGNGTRLTVT.